These T cell receptor beta chains were read from a single sample in a study of T cell changes during pregnancy in multiple sclerosis. Sequenced by immunoSEQ multiplex PCR; TCRdb stores in-frame clones only, minus some. There are tens of thousands of clones in the sample; roughly 90% occur only once, and roughly 2.5% lies in the top ten. The sample here was peripheral blood, taken in the first trimester of pregnancy. These receptors were collected from a female donor with multiple sclerosis, enrolled in a pregnancy study. The conserved cysteine and the conserved F or W are not part of the CDR3 here. The D gene is left open where the match is weak.

CDR3aa	j_gene	d_gene	v_gene
ASSRTGTNEKLF	TRBJ1-4	TRBD1	TRBV9
ASSPLASTGSYEQY	TRBJ2-7	.	TRBV2
SVEGGRAGDTQY	TRBJ2-3	TRBD2	TRBV29-1
ASSQLAGAGEQY	TRBJ2-7	TRBD2	TRBV7-2
ASSAVDNEQF	TRBJ2-1	.	TRBV11-2
ASSPGQVTDTQY	TRBJ2-3	TRBD1	TRBV7-6
ASSFLAGGGTDTQY	TRBJ2-3	TRBD2	TRBV5-1
ASSIGDWGNQPQH	TRBJ1-5	.	TRBV19
ASSSDRTRPSYNSPLH	TRBJ1-6	TRBD1	TRBV19
ASSIGTGSQETQY	TRBJ2-5	TRBD1	TRBV19
ASRIGGNYGYT	TRBJ1-2	TRBD1	TRBV27
ASSYSGAANTEAF	TRBJ1-1	.	TRBV6-5
ASSPRADLSTDTQY	TRBJ2-3	.	TRBV18
ASSFNRGDTEAF	TRBJ1-1	.	TRBV5-6
ASSLKPGGGQPQH	TRBJ1-5	TRBD1	TRBV7-3
ASSLGAGRNQPQH	TRBJ1-5	.	TRBV5-6
ASAKDTESLYGYT	TRBJ1-2	.	TRBV27